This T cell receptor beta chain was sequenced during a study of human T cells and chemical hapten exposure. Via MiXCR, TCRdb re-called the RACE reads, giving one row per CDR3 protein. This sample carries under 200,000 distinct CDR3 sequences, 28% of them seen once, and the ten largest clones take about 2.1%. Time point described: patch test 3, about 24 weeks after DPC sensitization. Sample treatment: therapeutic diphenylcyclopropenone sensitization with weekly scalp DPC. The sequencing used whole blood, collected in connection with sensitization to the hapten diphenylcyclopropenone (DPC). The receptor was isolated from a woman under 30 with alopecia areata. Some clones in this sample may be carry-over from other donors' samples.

CDR3 region: CSARPARLTQYF. CDR3 DNA: TGCAGTGCTAGGCCAGCGAGGTTGACCCAGTACTTC. This rearrangement joins TRBV20-1 to TRBJ2-5; no clear D gene. The V and J ends lost 3 bases and 7 bases respectively, with 12 bases between them. This CDR3 is 12 amino acids long. Germline values: CDR1 DFQATT, CDR2 SNEGSKA (reference sequence).